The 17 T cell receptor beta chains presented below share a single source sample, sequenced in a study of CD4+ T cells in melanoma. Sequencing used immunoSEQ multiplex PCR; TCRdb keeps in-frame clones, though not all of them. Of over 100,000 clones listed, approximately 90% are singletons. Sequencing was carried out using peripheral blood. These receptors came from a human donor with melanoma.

CDR3 coding DNA: TGTGCCAGCAGTGGGCAGGCCGTAGATACGCAGTATTTT. It codes for CASSGQAVDTQYF. V usage is TRBV2 and J usage is TRBJ2-3; D remains unclear. Trimming took off 4 bases at V and 5 bases at J, with 10 bases between the two ends. This CDR3 is 13 amino acids long. Germline V CDR1 and CDR2: SNHLY, FYNNEI. Using reference TRBV2 and TRBJ2-3 for the parts outside the CDR3, the full variable domain is EPEVTQTPSHQVTQMGQEVILRCVPISNHLYFYWYRQILGQKVEFLVSFYNNEISEKSEIFDDQFSVERPDGSNFTLKIRSTKLEDSAMYFCASSGQAVDTQYFGPGTRLTVL.

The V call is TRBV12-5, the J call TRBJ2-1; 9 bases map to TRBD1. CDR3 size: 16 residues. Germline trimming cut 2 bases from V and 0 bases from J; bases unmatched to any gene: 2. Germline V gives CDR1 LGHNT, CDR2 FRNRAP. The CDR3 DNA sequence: TGTGCTAGTGGTTTGAAACAGGGGGCCTCCTACAATGAGCAGTTCTTC. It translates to CASGLKQGASYNEQFF.

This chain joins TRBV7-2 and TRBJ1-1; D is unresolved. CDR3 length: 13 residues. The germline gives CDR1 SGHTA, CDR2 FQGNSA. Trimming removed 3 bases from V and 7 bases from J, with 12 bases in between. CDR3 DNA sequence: TGTGCCAGCAGCTTGTGGAGGGTTGGTGAAGCTTTCTTT. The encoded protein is CASSLWRVGEAFF.

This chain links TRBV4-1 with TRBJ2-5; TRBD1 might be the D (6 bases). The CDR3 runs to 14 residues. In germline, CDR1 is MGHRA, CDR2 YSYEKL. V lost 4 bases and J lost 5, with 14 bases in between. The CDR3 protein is CASSPPGARETQYF. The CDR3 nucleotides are TGCGCCAGCAGCCCACCAGGGGCTCGGGAGACCCAGTACTTC.

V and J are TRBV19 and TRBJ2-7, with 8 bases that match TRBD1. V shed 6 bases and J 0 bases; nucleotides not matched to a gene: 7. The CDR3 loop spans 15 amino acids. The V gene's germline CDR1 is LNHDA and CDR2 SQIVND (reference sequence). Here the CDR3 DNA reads TGTGCCAGTAGGCACAGGGGGTTACCCTCCTACGAGCAGTACTTC. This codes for CASRHRGLPSYEQYF.

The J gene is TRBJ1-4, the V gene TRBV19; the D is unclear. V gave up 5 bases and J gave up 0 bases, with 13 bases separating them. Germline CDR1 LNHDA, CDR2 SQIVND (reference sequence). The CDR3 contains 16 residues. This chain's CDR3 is CASSSPRQTTNEKLFF. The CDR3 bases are TGTGCCAGTAGTTCACCTCGACAAACAACTAATGAAAAACTGTTTTTT. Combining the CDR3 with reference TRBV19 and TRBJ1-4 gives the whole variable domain DGGITQSPKYLFRKEGQNVTLSCEQNLNHDAMYWYRQDPGQGLRLIYYSQIVNDFQKGDIAEGYSVSREKKESFPLTVTSAQKNPTAFYLCASSSPRQTTNEKLFFGSGTQLSVL.

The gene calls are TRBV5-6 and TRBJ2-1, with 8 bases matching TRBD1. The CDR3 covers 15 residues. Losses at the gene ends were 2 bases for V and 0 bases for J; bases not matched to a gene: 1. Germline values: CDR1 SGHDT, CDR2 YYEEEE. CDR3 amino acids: CASSFGQGSYNEQFF. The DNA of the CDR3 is TGTGCCAGCAGCTTTGGACAGGGCTCCTACAATGAGCAGTTCTTC.

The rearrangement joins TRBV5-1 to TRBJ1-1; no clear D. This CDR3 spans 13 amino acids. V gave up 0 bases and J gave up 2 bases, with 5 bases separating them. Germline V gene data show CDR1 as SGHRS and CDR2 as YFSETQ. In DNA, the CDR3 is TGCGCCAGCAGCTTGGCCAAAAACACTGAAGCTTTCTTT. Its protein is CASSLAKNTEAFF. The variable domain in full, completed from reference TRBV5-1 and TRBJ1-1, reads KAGVTQTPRYLIKTRGQQVTLSCSPISGHRSVSWYQQTPGQGLQFLFEYFSETQRNKGNFPGRFSGRQFSNSRSEMNVSTLELGDSALYLCASSLAKNTEAFFGQGTRLTVV.

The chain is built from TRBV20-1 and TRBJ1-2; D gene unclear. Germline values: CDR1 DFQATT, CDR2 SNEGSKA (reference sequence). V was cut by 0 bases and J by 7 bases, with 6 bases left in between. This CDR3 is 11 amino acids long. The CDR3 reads CSARERAGYTF. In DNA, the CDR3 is TGCAGTGCTAGAGAAAGGGCTGGCTACACCTTC.

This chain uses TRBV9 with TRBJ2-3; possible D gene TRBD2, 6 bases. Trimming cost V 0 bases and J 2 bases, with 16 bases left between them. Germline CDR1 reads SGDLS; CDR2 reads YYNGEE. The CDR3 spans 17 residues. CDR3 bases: TGTGCCAGCAGCGTAGGGACTGGCGGGGCAGACACAGATACGCAGTATTTT. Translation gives CASSVGTGGADTDTQYF.

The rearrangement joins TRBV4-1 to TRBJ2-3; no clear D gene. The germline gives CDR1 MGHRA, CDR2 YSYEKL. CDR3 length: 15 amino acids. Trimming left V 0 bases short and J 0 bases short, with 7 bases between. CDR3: CASSQDGMSTDTQYF. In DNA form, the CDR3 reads TGCGCCAGCAGCCAAGATGGCATGAGCACAGATACGCAGTATTTT.

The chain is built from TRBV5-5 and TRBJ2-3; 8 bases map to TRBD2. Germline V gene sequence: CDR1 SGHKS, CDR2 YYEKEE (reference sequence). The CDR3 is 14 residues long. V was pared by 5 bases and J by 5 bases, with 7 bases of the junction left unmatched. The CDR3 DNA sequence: TGTGCCAGCAGACGACCCGGGGGGGGAGATACGCAGTATTTT. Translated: CASRRPGGGDTQYF. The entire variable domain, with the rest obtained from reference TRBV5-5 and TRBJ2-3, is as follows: DAGVTQSPTHLIKTRGQQVTLRCSPISGHKSVSWYQQVLGQGPQFIFQYYEKEERGRGNFPDRFSARQFPNYSSELNVNALLLGDSALYLCASRRPGGGDTQYFGPGTRLTVL.

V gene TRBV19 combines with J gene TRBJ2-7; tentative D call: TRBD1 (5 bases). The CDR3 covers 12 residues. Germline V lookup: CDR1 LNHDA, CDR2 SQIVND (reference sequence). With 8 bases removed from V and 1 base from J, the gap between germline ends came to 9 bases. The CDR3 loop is CASADSSYEQYF. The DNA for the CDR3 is TGTGCCAGTGCCGACAGTTCCTACGAGCAGTACTTC.

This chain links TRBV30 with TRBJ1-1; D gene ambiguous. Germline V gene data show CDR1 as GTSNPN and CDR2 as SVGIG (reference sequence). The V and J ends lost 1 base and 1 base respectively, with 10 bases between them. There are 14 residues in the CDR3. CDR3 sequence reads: CAWSALDWNTEAFF. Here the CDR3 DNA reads TGTGCCTGGAGTGCCCTTGATTGGAACACTGAAGCTTTCTTT.

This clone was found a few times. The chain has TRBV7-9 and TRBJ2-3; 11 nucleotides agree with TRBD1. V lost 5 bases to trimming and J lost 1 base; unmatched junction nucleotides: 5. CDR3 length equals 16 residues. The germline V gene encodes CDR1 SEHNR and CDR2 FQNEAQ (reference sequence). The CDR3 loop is CASSTGQGAGTDTQYF. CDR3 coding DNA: TGTGCCAGCAGCACCGGACAGGGGGCGGGCACAGATACGCAGTATTTT.

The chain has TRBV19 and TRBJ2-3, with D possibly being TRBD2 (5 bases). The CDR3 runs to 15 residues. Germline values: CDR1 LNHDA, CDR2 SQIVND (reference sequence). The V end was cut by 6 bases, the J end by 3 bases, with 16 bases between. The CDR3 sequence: CASRRSSYETDTQYF. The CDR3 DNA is TGTGCCAGTAGGAGGTCTAGCTATGAGACAGATACGCAGTATTTT.

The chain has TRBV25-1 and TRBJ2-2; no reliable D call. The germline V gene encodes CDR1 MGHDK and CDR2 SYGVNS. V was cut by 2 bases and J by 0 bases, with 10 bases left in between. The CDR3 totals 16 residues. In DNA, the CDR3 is TGTGCCAGCAGTGAAATAAGGCAGACGAACACCGGGGAGCTGTTTTTT. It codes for CASSEIRQTNTGELFF. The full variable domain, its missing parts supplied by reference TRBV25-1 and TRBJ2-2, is EADIYQTPRYLVIGTGKKITLECSQTMGHDKMYWYQQDPGMELHLIHYSYGVNSTEKGDLSSESTVSRIRTEHFPLTLESARPSHTSQYLCASSEIRQTNTGELFFGEGSRLTVL.